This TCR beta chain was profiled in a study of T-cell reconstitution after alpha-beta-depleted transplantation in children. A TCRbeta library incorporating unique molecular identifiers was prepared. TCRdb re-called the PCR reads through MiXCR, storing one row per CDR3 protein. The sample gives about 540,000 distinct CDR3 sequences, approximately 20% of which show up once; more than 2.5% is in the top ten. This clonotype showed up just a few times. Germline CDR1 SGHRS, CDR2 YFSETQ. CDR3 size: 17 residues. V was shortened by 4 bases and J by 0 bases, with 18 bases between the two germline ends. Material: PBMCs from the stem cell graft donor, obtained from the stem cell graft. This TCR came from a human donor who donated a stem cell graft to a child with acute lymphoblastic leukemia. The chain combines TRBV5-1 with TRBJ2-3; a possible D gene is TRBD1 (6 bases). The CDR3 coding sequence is TGCGCCAGCAGCACACCGAGGGGGAAGGCTAGCACAGATACGCAGTATTTT. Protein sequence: CASSTPRGKASTDTQYF.